What follows are 9 T cell receptor beta chains derived from one specimen sequenced in a study of blood T cell repertoires in COVID-19. This table comes from immunoSEQ multiplex PCR, and its TCRdb copy is limited to in-frame clones, with some not included. The sample includes roughly 250,000 clones, about 90% of them seen just once. Source material: PBMCs or T cells enriched from blood (not recorded which). These receptors all stem from a woman aged 25 to 39 with acute COVID-19.

The V call is TRBV24-1, the J call TRBJ1-5; 7 bases map to TRBD1. The J segment lost 4 bases and the V segment lost 6 bases, leaving 2 bases of the junction unmatched. The CDR3 runs 13 residues. Per the germline V gene, CDR1 is KGHDR and CDR2 is SFDVKD. CDR3: CATSTGVNQPQHF. The CDR3 DNA is TGTGCCACCAGTACAGGGGTAAATCAGCCCCAGCATTTT.

V usage is TRBV27 and J usage is TRBJ2-5; 12 bases align to TRBD2. CDR1 and CDR2 from the germline V gene are MNHEY and SMNVEV (reference sequence). V trimming: 0 bases; J trimming: 4 bases; junction bases outside the gene matches: 6. The CDR3 covers 17 residues. As DNA, the CDR3 is TGTGCCAGCAGTTTATCTGGTCGGGGACTAGCGGGAGAGACCCAGTACTTC. Amino acid sequence: CASSLSGRGLAGETQYF.

CDR3 in DNA: TGTGCCAGCAGCCCTGAAGAGGGACAGCCCAACACCGGGGAGCTGTTTTTT. It codes for CASSPEEGQPNTGELFF. The chain has TRBV5-4 and TRBJ2-2; 7 nucleotides agree with TRBD1. This CDR3 has 17 amino acids. Trimming cost V 4 bases and J 2 bases; bases outside gene matches: 11. Germline CDR1 reads SGHNT; CDR2 reads YYREEE (reference sequence).

The chain uses TRBV25-1 and TRBJ2-7; the match to TRBD1 covers 7 bases. Per the germline V gene, CDR1 is MGHDK and CDR2 is SYGVNS. J lost 1 base, V lost 7 bases, and 4 bases had no gene match. This CDR3 is built from 13 residues. The CDR3 DNA reads as TGTGCCAGCATGAGGGACAGTTCCTACGAGCAGTACTTC. As protein: CASMRDSSYEQYF.

This chain connects TRBV9 to TRBJ2-2; weak D call: TRBD1 (6 bases). Between the trimmed V and J ends, which lost 6 bases and 4 bases, there was a span of 19 bases. In germline, CDR1 is SGDLS, CDR2 YYNGEE. The length of the CDR3 is 16 residues. Here the CDR3 reads CASTTPAQGSTGELFF. The CDR3 DNA reads TGTGCCAGCACCACTCCGGCCCAGGGGAGCACCGGGGAGCTGTTTTTT.

V is TRBV9 and J is TRBJ1-2; a weak D match, TRBD1 (5 bases). V was shortened by 3 bases and J by 2 bases, with 8 bases between the two germline ends. The germline gives CDR1 SGDLS, CDR2 YYNGEE. The CDR3 is made up of 13 amino acids. CDR3 region: CASSGTGNYGYTF. The CDR3 nucleotides are TGTGCCAGCAGCGGCACAGGAAACTATGGCTACACCTTC.

This chain uses TRBV2 with TRBJ2-3; 14 bases are a match to TRBD2. Germline V lookup: CDR1 SNHLY, CDR2 FYNNEI. J lost 0 bases, V lost 6 bases, and 2 bases had no gene match. The CDR3 runs 16 residues. DNA of the CDR3: TGTGCCAGCAGAGGACTAGCGGGGGGAAGCACAGATACGCAGTATTTT. Encoded protein: CASRGLAGGSTDTQYF.

The chain links TRBV6-5 to TRBJ1-6, with 8 bases matching TRBD1. CDR3 length: 15 amino acids. Losses at the gene ends were 6 bases for V and 7 bases for J; bases not matched to a gene: 8. Germline V gene sequence: CDR1 MNHEY, CDR2 SVGAGI. The CDR3 DNA sequence: TGTGCCAGCAGACCTGGACAGGGAGCAAATTCACCCCTCCACTTT. Encoded protein: CASRPGQGANSPLHF.

The chain combines TRBV11-2 with TRBJ2-3; maybe TRBD2 (5 bases). Between the trimmed V and J ends, which lost 5 bases and 3 bases, there was a span of 15 bases. The CDR3 runs 15 residues. Germline lookup yields CDR1 SGHAT and CDR2 FQNNGV. CDR3 amino acids: CASSPYKRTTDTQYF. The CDR3 bases are TGTGCCAGCAGCCCATATAAGCGGACGACAGATACGCAGTATTTT.